What follows is one TCR beta chain and its context. Its antigen is as yet unknown. These data originate in a study of read filtering for tumor transcriptome and immune sequencing. The wider study: The cohort had roughly 17 men and approximately 14 women aged roughly 45 to 90, mean about 66 years. Points from the study as a whole: IR-seq captured clonotypes deeper and more reliably than RNA-seq.

This CDR3 has 17 residues. Deletions cut 6 bases from V and 4 bases from J, with 22 bases between. Germline CDR1 and CDR2: KGHSH and LQKENI. Molecular barcoded adaptors covering alpha/delta and beta/gamma chains were used on approximately 400 ng RNA. TCRdb re-derived calls from the reads in MiXCR, one entry per CDR3 protein. This sample has approximately 140,000 distinct CDR3 sequences, with about 13% found just once. The rearrangement links TRBV18 to TRBJ2-1; D is possibly TRBD1 (6 bases). The TCR was taken from a donor aged 40 or over with multiple myeloma. The sample taken for sequencing was a population of CD138-negative cells sorted from bone marrow. The CDR3 sequence: CASSPATGRTFYNEQFF. In nucleotides, the CDR3 is TGTGCCAGCTCCCCTGCGACAGGCCGGACGTTTTACAATGAGCAGTTCTTC.